Following are 20 T cell receptor beta chains from one sample sequenced in a study of T cells in Graves' hyperthyroidism and ophthalmopathy. RNA transcripts were the template for amplifying TCR beta CDR3 regions. A set of HTBI primers served as the primers for a first-round RT-PCR of the TCR CDR3. From the multiplex PCR reads, TCRdb called clonotypes with MiXCR, one entry per CDR3 protein. Of more than 500,000 distinct CDR3 sequences listed, approximately 15% are singletons. The sequencing sample was made of blood. Every receptor here comes from a woman in her thirties or forties with Graves' ophthalmopathy.

This clonotype was picked up many times. The chain is built from TRBV6-4 and TRBJ2-6; 7 nucleotides line up with TRBD1. Germline loops: CDR1 MRHNA, CDR2 SNTAGT. The CDR3 extends over 16 amino acids. J lost 2 bases, V lost 6 bases, and 7 bases had no gene match. The CDR3 protein is CASRGSTGAGANVLTF. The CDR3 coding sequence is TGTGCCAGCAGGGGTAGCACAGGGGCTGGGGCCAACGTCCTGACTTTC.

This clonotype was observed many times. The chain uses TRBV14 and TRBJ2-7, with D perhaps TRBD1 (6 bases). CDR3 length: 15 amino acids. V shed 0 bases and J shed 2 bases, with 11 bases lying between them. Germline CDR1 and CDR2: SGHDN and FVKESK. CDR3 nucleotides: TGTGCCAGCAGCCAAGATAGGGGGACGGCCTACGAGCAGTACTTC. This codes for CASSQDRGTAYEQYF. The full variable domain, with the rest looked up from reference TRBV14 and TRBJ2-7, is EAGVTQFPSHSVIEKGQTVTLRCDPISGHDNLYWYRRVMGKEIKFLLHFVKESKQDESGMPNNRFLAERTGGTYSTLKVQPAELEDSGVYFCASSQDRGTAYEQYFGPGTRLTVT.

The chain carries TRBV3-1 and TRBJ2-3; TRBD2 aligns across 11 bases. The CDR3 is 15 amino acids. CDR1 is LGHDT, CDR2 YNNKEL, per germline (reference sequence). After removal of 4 bases from V and 4 bases from J, the junction contained 4 bases not matched to a gene. CDR3 region: CASSLTSGSADTQYF. The DNA for the CDR3 is TGTGCCAGCAGCCTAACTAGCGGGAGTGCAGATACGCAGTATTTT.

This clonotype turned up a few times. The chain has TRBV20-1 and TRBJ2-2; a possible D gene is TRBD1 (6 bases). The germline gives CDR1 DFQATT, CDR2 SNEGSKA (reference sequence). The CDR3 consists of 16 residues. V was clipped by 7 bases and J by 4 bases, with 22 bases between them. CDR3 protein: CSVQPTRDTFTGELFF. The DNA of the CDR3 is TGCAGTGTCCAACCAACCCGGGACACGTTCACCGGGGAGCTGTTTTTT.

This clonotype occurred a few times. This chain joins TRBV7-2 and TRBJ2-5; tentative D call: TRBD2 (5 bases). Germline CDR1 SGHTA, CDR2 FQGNSA. The CDR3 loop spans 15 amino acids. Trimming stripped 6 bases from V and 4 bases from J, with 18 bases between. The CDR3 DNA reads TGTGCCAGCAGTGATCAAGTCCGGACTGGAGAGACCCAGTACTTC. Translating gives CASSDQVRTGETQYF. The complete variable domain, with remaining parts taken from reference TRBV7-2 and TRBJ2-5, reads GAGVSQSPSNKVTEKGKDVELRCDPISGHTALYWYRQSLGQGLEFLIYFQGNSAPDKSGLPSDRFSAERTGGSVSTLTIQRTQQEDSAVYLCASSDQVRTGETQYFGPGTRLLVL.

The chain recombines TRBV29-1 with TRBJ1-2; TRBD1 matches 7 bases. Germline CDR1 is SQVTM and CDR2 is ANQGSEA. CDR3 length: 13 amino acids. With 4 bases clipped from V and 4 bases from J, the junction kept 6 bases outside the gene matches. In DNA form, the CDR3 reads TGCAGCGTTGTTGACAGGGTGGGCTATGGCTACACCTTC. It yields the protein CSVVDRVGYGYTF.

This clonotype was observed many times. The V and J genes are TRBV29-1 and TRBJ2-7; 7 nucleotides match TRBD1. Trimming at V came to 7 bases and at J to 0 bases, leaving 6 bases not matched to a gene. In germline, CDR1 is SQVTM, CDR2 ANQGSEA. CDR3 length equals 13 residues. CDR3 protein: CSGGGQVSYEQYF. The CDR3 DNA reads as TGCAGCGGGGGCGGACAGGTCTCCTACGAGCAGTACTTC.

J is TRBJ2-5 and V is TRBV11-2, with 8 bases that match TRBD2. Looked up from germline, CDR1 is SGHAT and CDR2 is FQNNGV. This CDR3 contains 15 residues. With 8 bases clipped from V and 4 bases from J, the junction kept 12 bases outside the gene matches. This CDR3 is CASVLTAGDGETQYF. CDR3 in DNA: TGTGCCAGCGTACTAACAGCGGGAGACGGAGAGACCCAGTACTTC.

Many counts were recorded for this clonotype. The chain employs TRBV6-5 and TRBJ1-3, with TRBD1 matching over 9 bases. The CDR3 is 13 amino acids. The germline CDR1 and CDR2 sequences are MNHEY and SVGAGI. V shed 7 bases, J shed 7 bases, and the junction held 5 bases outside the gene matches. The CDR3 DNA reads as TGTGCCAGCAAGAGGGACAGGGCGAACACCATATATTTT. It translates to CASKRDRANTIYF.

This chain joins TRBV6-1 and TRBJ2-5, with D unresolved. Germline V gives CDR1 MNHNS, CDR2 SASEGT. Trimming removed 7 bases from V and 4 bases from J, with 7 bases in between. This CDR3 region has 11 residues. CDR3 in amino acids: CASTGIETQYF. The CDR3 nucleotides are TGTGCCAGCACTGGAATAGAGACCCAGTACTTC.

The table lists this clonotype with a few counts. The J gene is TRBJ2-7, the V gene TRBV7-3, with TRBD1 identical over 9 bases. V shed 5 bases, J shed 3 bases, and the junction held 5 bases outside the gene matches. The CDR3 consists of 14 residues. Germline CDR1 SGHTA, CDR2 FQGTGA. In DNA form, the CDR3 reads TGTGCCAGCAGCCCACAGGGGGCGCACTACGAGCAGTACTTC. Translating it yields CASSPQGAHYEQYF.

The genes are TRBV28 and TRBJ1-3, with D possibly matching TRBD1 (6 bases). Trimming pared 5 bases from V and 0 bases from J, leaving 14 bases between. CDR1 MDHEN and CDR2 SYDVKM come from the germline V gene. The CDR3 runs to 16 residues. This CDR3 reads CASSDGGGFSGNTIYF. CDR3 DNA sequence: TGTGCCAGCAGTGACGGGGGGGGCTTCTCTGGAAACACCATATATTTT.

This clonotype has a count of ten or more. The V gene is TRBV6-5, the J gene TRBJ2-7; D possibly corresponds to TRBD1 (6 bases). Germline V gene data show CDR1 as MNHEY and CDR2 as SVGAGI. The ends were cut back, 4 bases at V and 0 bases at J, with 13 bases in the middle. The CDR3 sequence is 15 residues long. The CDR3 is CASSSRGPSSYEQYF. CDR3 DNA: TGTGCCAGCAGTTCCAGGGGCCCCAGCTCCTACGAGCAGTACTTC.

The chain combines TRBV20-1 with TRBJ2-7, with D perhaps TRBD2 (6 bases). Looked up from germline, CDR1 is DFQATT and CDR2 is SNEGSKA (reference sequence). The CDR3 is 17 residues long. V was pared by 3 bases and J by 4 bases, with 25 bases between. The CDR3 loop reads CSARPTLRLVGSYEQYF. The CDR3 DNA reads as TGCAGTGCTAGGCCCACCCTGCGACTAGTTGGGAGTTACGAGCAGTACTTC.

The V and J genes are TRBV24-1 and TRBJ2-5, with D tentatively TRBD1 (7 bases). Germline loops: CDR1 KGHDR, CDR2 SFDVKD. This CDR3 region has 15 residues. Trimming left V 3 bases short and J 2 bases short, with 12 bases between. CDR3: CATSDARGRQETQYF. CDR3 sequence (DNA): TGTGCCACCAGTGATGCCAGGGGGAGGCAAGAGACCCAGTACTTC.

This clonotype was counted many times. The chain has TRBV7-8 and TRBJ1-5; no firm D call. The V end lost 1 base, the J end lost 5 bases, and 9 bases lay between the germline ends. The CDR3 loop spans 14 amino acids. Germline-derived CDR1 and CDR2 are SGHVS and FQNEAQ. The CDR3 loop reads CASSLVQQDQPQHF. CDR3 nucleotide sequence: TGTGCCAGCAGCTTAGTTCAGCAGGATCAGCCCCAGCATTTT.

This clonotype is a singleton in its sample. The rearrangement links TRBV3-1 to TRBJ2-7; 9 bases agree with TRBD2. The CDR3 runs to 14 residues. Germline CDR1 and CDR2: LGHDT and YNNKEL (reference sequence). Trimming removed 8 bases from V and 5 bases from J; junction bases left unmatched: 10. The CDR3 region is CASALSGSYHEQYF. The DNA of the CDR3 is TGTGCCAGCGCACTTAGCGGGAGCTACCACGAGCAGTACTTC.

This clonotype appeared a few times. This chain connects TRBV19 to TRBJ2-5; 8 bases agree with TRBD1. Germline trimming cut 4 bases from V and 1 base from J; bases unmatched to any gene: 8. Germline CDR1 LNHDA, CDR2 SQIVND (reference sequence). The CDR3 length is 16 residues. In nucleotides, the CDR3 is TGTGCCAGTAGTACTTACCCGGGACAGGCCCAAGAGACCCAGTACTTC. Translated: CASSTYPGQAQETQYF.

This clonotype was seen at least ten times. The V and J genes are TRBV12-3 or TRBV12-4 and TRBJ2-2; 10 bases map to TRBD2. The ends lost 11 bases at V and 4 bases at J; junction bases unmatched: 7. The CDR3 totals 14 residues. The CDR3 spells CASGTSVSTGELFF. CDR3 bases: TGTGCCTCCGGGACTAGCGTCTCCACCGGGGAGCTGTTTTTT.

The V call is TRBV7-2, the J call TRBJ1-2; possibly TRBD1 for D (6 bases). CDR1 SGHTA and CDR2 FQGNSA come from the germline V gene. The CDR3 runs to 14 residues. V lost 5 bases and J 4 bases, leaving 14 bases between the germline ends. The CDR3 nucleotides read TGTGCCAGCAGCCCCGACCCCAGGGGCTATGGCTACACCTTC. Translated: CASSPDPRGYGYTF.